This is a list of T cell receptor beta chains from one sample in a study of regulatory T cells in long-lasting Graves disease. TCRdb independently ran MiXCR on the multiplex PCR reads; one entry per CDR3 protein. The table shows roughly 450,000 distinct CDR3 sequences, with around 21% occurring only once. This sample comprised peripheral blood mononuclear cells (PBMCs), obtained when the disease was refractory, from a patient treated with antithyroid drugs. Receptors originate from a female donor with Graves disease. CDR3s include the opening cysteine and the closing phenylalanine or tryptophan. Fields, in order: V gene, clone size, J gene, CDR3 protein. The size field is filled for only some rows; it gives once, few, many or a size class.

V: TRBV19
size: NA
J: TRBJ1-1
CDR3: CASSIGTSNTEAFF

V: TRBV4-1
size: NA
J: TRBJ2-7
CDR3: CASSQEGTGDYEQYF

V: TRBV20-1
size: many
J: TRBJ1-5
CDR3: CSARWGSGISQPQHF

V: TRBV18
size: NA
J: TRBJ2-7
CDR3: CASSPISGSYEQYF

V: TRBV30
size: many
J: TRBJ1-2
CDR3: CAWSVGGLDYGYTF

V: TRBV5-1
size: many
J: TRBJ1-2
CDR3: CASSLGRRPYGYTF

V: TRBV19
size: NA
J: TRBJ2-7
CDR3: CASSMQGTYEQYF

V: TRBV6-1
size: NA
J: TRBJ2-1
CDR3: CASRTGGTYNEQFF

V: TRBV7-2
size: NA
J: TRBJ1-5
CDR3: CASSIRTVNSSQPQHF

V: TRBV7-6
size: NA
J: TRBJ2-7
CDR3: CASSLARHRASEQYF

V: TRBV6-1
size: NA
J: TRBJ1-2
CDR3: CASRGGTGGGNYGYTF

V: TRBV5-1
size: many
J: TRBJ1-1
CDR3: CASSTGTAGGTEAFF

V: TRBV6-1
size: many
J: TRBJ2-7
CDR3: CASSGLAGVLDEQYF

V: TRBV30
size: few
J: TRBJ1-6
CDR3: CAWSVSTPGNSPLHF

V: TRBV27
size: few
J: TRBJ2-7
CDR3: CASSSRTGGAYEQYF

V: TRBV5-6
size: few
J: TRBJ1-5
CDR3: CASSLAVVGNQPQHF

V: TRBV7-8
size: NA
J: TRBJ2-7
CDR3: CASSLVDIVLAAYYEQYF

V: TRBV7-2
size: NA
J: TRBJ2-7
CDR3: CASSRVSAGGTYEQYF

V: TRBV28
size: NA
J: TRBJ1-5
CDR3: CATHKDNPKDRGKEQPQHF

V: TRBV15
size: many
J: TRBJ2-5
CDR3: CATSRGLKETQYF

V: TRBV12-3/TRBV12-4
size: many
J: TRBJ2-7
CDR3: CASSLVLAALSASEQYF

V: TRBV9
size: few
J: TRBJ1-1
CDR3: CASSAWPGQGSTEAFF

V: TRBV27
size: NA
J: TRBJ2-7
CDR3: CASRNTYEQYF

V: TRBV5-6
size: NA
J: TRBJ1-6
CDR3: CASSLARRPNSPLHF

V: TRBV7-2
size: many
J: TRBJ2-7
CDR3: CASSFRAYTEQYF

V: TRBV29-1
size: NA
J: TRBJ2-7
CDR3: CSVVTGGKTYEQYF

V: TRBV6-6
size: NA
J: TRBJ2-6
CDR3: CASSYSGDLSGANVLTF

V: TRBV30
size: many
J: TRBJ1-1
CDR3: CAWSGTSHRNTEAFF

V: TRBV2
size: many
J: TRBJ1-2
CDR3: CASSEGGIDGYTF

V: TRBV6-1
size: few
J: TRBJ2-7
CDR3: CASRSDEGGFFYEQYF

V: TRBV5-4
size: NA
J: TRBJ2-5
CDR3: CASSWGGASVLQETQYF

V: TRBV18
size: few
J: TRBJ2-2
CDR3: CASSRRETSGSTGELFF

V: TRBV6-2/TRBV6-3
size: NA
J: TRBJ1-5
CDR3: CASSYPAFNQPQRF

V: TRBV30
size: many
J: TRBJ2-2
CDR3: CAWSLGRTNTGELFF

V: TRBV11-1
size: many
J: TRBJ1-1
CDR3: CASSQERGLNTEAFF

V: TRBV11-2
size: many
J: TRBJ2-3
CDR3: CASSLGIGRAHTDTQYF